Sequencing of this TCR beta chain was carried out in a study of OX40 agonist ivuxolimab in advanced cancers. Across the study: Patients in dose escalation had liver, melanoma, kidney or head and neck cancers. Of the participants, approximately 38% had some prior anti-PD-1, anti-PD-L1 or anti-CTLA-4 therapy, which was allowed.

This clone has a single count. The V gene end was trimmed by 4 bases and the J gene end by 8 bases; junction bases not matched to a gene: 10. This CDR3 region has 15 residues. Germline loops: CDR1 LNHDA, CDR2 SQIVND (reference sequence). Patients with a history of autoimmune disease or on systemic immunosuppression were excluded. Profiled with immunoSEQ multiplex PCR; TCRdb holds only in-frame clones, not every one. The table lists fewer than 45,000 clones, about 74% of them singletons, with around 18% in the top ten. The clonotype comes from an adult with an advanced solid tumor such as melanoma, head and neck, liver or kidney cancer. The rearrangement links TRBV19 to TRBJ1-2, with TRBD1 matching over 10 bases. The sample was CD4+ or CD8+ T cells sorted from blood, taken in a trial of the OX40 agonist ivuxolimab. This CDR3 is CASSTGDRGRGGYTF. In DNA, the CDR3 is TGTGCCAGTAGTACCGGCGACAGGGGGCGCGGGGGCTACACCTTC.